This TCR beta chain was observed in a study of blood T cell repertoires in COVID-19. Study as a whole: PBMCs, B-cell-depleted T cells, or T cells were the source of the cDNA or gDNA that made up the material.

Sequenced by immunoSEQ multiplex PCR; TCRdb stores in-frame clones only, minus some. Among about 260,000 clones, around 90% were seen once, and the ten largest hold around 2.5%. V dropped 1 base and J dropped 3 bases, with 10 bases sitting between them. The CDR3 is 14 residues long. CDR1 and CDR2 from the germline V gene are MGHRA and YSYEKL. V usage is TRBV4-1 and J usage is TRBJ2-7, with D possibly TRBD1 on 5 matching bases. The receptor's source is a person aged 18 to 30 with COVID-19, enrolled during active disease. The sample taken for sequencing was peripheral blood. This chain's CDR3 is CASSQAGFGYEQYF. In DNA, the CDR3 is TGCGCCAGCAGCCAAGCAGGGTTTGGCTACGAGCAGTACTTC.